This T cell receptor beta chain came from a study of blood T cell repertoires in COVID-19. The wider study: The analysed material was cDNA or gDNA that came from T cells, B-cell-depleted T cells, or PBMCs.

Participants, roughly 18 to 100 years old, spanned under 30 US areas. Symptom resolution, clearance, or two negative PCRs marked the recovered donors of Cohort 3. Some clones are missing from TCRdb's copy, which holds only in-frame ones; the method was immunoSEQ multiplex PCR. The repertoire holds some 370,000 clones, with roughly four fifths as singletons. This TCR was recovered from a woman aged 45-60 years who had recovered from COVID-19. The source material was PBMCs or T cells enriched from blood (not recorded which).

CDR3 nucleotide sequence: TGTGCCACCACCCAACATAGCAATCAGCCCCAGCATTTT. Protein: CATTQHSNQPQHF. The V gene is TRBV15, the J gene TRBJ1-5; D not certain. Germline CDR1 LNHNV, CDR2 YYDKDF (reference sequence). Trimming removed 7 bases at V and 0 bases at J, with 7 bases between. The CDR3 runs 13 residues.